One and the same sample provided the 14 T cell receptor beta chains below, sequenced in a study of T cells in Graves' hyperthyroidism and ophthalmopathy. Using RNA transcripts as the source, TCR beta CDR3 regions were amplified. The HTBI set primed first-round TCR CDR3 RT-PCR. TCRdb reprocessed the multiplex PCR reads with MiXCR, giving one entry per CDR3 protein. The data contain 280,000 or so distinct CDR3 sequences, roughly 15% of them singletons. The sequenced sample was blood. The receptors were gathered from a woman between 45 and 65 years old with Graves' hyperthyroidism that later progressed to Graves' ophthalmopathy.

This clonotype showed up many times. The V call is TRBV10-3, the J call TRBJ2-5, with 8 bases matching TRBD2. The length of the CDR3 is 16 residues. The germline gives CDR1 ENHRY, CDR2 SYGVKD. Trimming cost V 3 bases and J 1 base; bases outside gene matches: 7. The CDR3 DNA is TGTGCCATCAGTGACGGGGCGGGAGGTCGCCAAGAGACCCAGTACTTC. Translated, it gives CAISDGAGGRQETQYF.

V usage is TRBV5-1 and J usage is TRBJ1-1; possible D gene TRBD1, 6 bases. This CDR3 is built from 13 residues. The germline V gene has CDR1 SGHRS and CDR2 YFSETQ. V was pared by 1 base and J by 5 bases, with 9 bases between. The CDR3 sequence is CASSLKGGTEAFF. The CDR3 DNA reads TGCGCCAGCAGCTTGAAGGGGGGGACTGAAGCTTTCTTT.

This rearrangement joins TRBV27 to TRBJ2-7; D gene uncertain. Germline CDR1 MNHEY, CDR2 SMNVEV (reference sequence). This CDR3 is 13 amino acids long. With 0 bases removed from V and 3 bases from J, the gap between germline ends came to 6 bases. The CDR3: CASSLSHSYEQYF. In DNA, the CDR3 is TGTGCCAGCAGTTTATCGCACAGCTACGAGCAGTACTTC.

This clonotype was seen ten or more times. The V gene is TRBV30, the J gene TRBJ1-2, with D tentatively TRBD1 (6 bases). V gave up 8 bases and J gave up 2 bases, with 12 bases separating them. CDR3 length: 12 amino acids. Germline values: CDR1 GTSNPN, CDR2 SVGIG (reference sequence). This CDR3 is CAGRDINYGYTF. As DNA, the CDR3 is TGTGCCGGCCGGGACATCAACTATGGCTACACCTTC.

This chain uses TRBV10-3 with TRBJ1-2; no firm D call. The germline V gene encodes CDR1 ENHRY and CDR2 SYGVKD. The V gene lost 2 bases and the J gene lost 5 bases, with 15 bases spanning the gap. The CDR3 has 15 residues. This chain's CDR3 is CAISEGQHRKYGYTF. The CDR3 DNA reads TGTGCCATCAGTGAGGGTCAACATAGGAAGTATGGCTACACCTTC.

This clonotype was observed a handful of times. The chain has TRBV5-1 and TRBJ1-1; possibly TRBD1 for D (5 bases). Trimming cost V 4 bases and J 5 bases, with 18 bases left between them. CDR3 length: 15 amino acids. Germline V gene sequence: CDR1 SGHRS, CDR2 YFSETQ. CDR3 nucleotide sequence: TGCGCCAGCAGCCCCCATCAGGGATGGGATACTGAAGCTTTCTTT. The encoded protein is CASSPHQGWDTEAFF. Complete variable domain (other parts from reference TRBV5-1 and TRBJ1-1): KAGVTQTPRYLIKTRGQQVTLSCSPISGHRSVSWYQQTPGQGLQFLFEYFSETQRNKGNFPGRFSGRQFSNSRSEMNVSTLELGDSALYLCASSPHQGWDTEAFFGQGTRLTVV.

This clonotype was seen ten or more times. CDR3: CASSGTGIYSNQPQHF. The CDR3 region has the DNA TGTGCCAGCAGCGGGACAGGGATATATAGCAATCAGCCCCAGCATTTT. The chain couples TRBV2 to TRBJ1-5, with 9 bases that match TRBD1. The CDR3 has 16 residues. V shed 6 bases and J 0 bases; nucleotides not matched to a gene: 6. Germline CDR1 SNHLY, CDR2 FYNNEI.

With regard to this clonotype: This could be a read error, since a much larger clone is one nucleotide away. The chain employs TRBV29-1 and TRBJ1-5; 10 bases are shared with TRBD1. The CDR3 length is 13 residues. CDR1 and CDR2 (germline): SQVTM, ANQGSEA. This CDR3 is CSVGDRGNQSQHF. The CDR3 DNA follows: TGCAGCGTAGGGGACAGGGGCAATCAGTCCCAGCATTTT.

Details on this clonotype: A read error may be the cause here, since a much bigger clone is one base away. The chain uses TRBV5-1 and TRBJ2-3, with a tentative D call TRBD1 (7 bases). CDR1 and CDR2 from the germline V gene are SGHRS and YFSETQ. V was cut by 4 bases and J by 8 bases, with 23 bases left in between. The CDR3 is made up of 16 amino acids. In DNA, the CDR3 is TGCGCCAGCAGCCCGAGTGAGGGGGGACAGAGTTTTACGCAGTATTTT. It yields the protein CASSPSEGGQSFTQYF.

At least ten counts were recorded for this clonotype. The chain uses TRBV20-1 and TRBJ2-7; 12 bases map to TRBD1. With V trimmed by 4 bases and J by 3 bases, 4 bases remained unmatched. The germline gives CDR1 DFQATT, CDR2 SNEGSKA (reference sequence). The CDR3 consists of 14 residues. The CDR3 spells CSATGTGGSYEQYF. DNA for the CDR3: TGCAGTGCTACCGGGACAGGGGGCAGCTACGAGCAGTACTTC.

A word on this clonotype: The junction departs from the called germline gene at one end, perhaps through a read error. The V and J genes are TRBV27 and TRBJ2-1; D gene unclear. Germline V lookup: CDR1 MNHEY, CDR2 SMNVEV (reference sequence). The CDR3 covers 11 residues. The CDR3 reads CASSTYNEQSF. CDR3 nucleotide sequence: TGTGCCAGCAGCACTTACAATGAGCAGTCCTTC.

In its sample, this clonotype was seen many times. This sequence joins TRBV28 and TRBJ1-2, with a weak D call TRBD1 (5 bases). CDR1 and CDR2 (germline): MDHEN, SYDVKM. The CDR3 is 14 amino acids. V lost 3 bases and J lost 8, with 16 bases in between. In nucleotides, the CDR3 is TGTGCCAGCAGTTTGTACACAGGAATCGGGGGCTACACCTTC. This gives the protein CASSLYTGIGGYTF.

Regarding this clonotype: This may come from a read error, since a much larger clone is one base off. This sequence joins TRBV18 and TRBJ2-6, with D perhaps matching TRBD1 (5 bases). This CDR3 region has 15 residues. Germline CDR1 and CDR2: KGHSH and LQKENI. As DNA, the CDR3 is TGTGCCAGCTCACTAGGACACTCTGGGGCCAGCGTCCTGACTTTC. It codes for CASSLGHSGASVLTF.

The V gene is TRBV19, the J gene TRBJ1-4; 8 nucleotides align to TRBD1. The CDR3 extends over 15 amino acids. The J segment lost 7 bases and the V segment lost 7 bases, leaving 11 bases of the junction unmatched. Germline assignment: CDR1 LNHDA and CDR2 SQIVND (reference sequence). In DNA form, the CDR3 reads TGTGCCAGTACGCTCAGGGGGCGGCCAAGTGAAAAACTGTTTTTT. This encodes CASTLRGRPSEKLFF.